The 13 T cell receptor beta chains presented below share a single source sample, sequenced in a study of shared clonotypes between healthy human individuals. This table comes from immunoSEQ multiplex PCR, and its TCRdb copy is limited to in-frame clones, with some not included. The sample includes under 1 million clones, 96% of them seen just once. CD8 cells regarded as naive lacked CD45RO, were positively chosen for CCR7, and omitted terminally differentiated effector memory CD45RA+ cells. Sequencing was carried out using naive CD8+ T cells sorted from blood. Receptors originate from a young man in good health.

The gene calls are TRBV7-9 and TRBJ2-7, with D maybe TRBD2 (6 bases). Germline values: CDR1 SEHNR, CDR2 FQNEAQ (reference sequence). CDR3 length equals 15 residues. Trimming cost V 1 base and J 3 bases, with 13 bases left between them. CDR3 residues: CASSLGDRRDYEQYF. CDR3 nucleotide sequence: TGTGCCAGCAGCTTAGGCGATAGGCGGGACTACGAGCAGTACTTC.

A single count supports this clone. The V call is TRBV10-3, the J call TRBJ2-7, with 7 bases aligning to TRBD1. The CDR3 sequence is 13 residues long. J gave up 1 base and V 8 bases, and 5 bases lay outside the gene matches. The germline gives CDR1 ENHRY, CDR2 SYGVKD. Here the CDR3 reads CAIGNRGSYEQYF. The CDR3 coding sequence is TGTGCCATCGGGAACAGGGGTTCCTACGAGCAGTACTTC.

The CDR3 spells CASSFDTAYEQYF. In DNA form, the CDR3 reads TGCGCCAGCAGCTTCGACACCGCTTACGAGCAGTACTTC. V is TRBV5-1 and J is TRBJ2-7; D gene unclear. CDR3 length: 13 amino acids. V gave up 2 bases and J gave up 4 bases, with 10 bases separating them. Germline lookup yields CDR1 SGHRS and CDR2 YFSETQ.

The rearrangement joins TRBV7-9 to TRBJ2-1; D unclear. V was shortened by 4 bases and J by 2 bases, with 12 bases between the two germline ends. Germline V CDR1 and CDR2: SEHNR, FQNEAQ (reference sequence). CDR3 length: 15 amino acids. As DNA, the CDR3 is TGTGCCAGCAGCTACACGAGCAGCCCCTACAATGAGCAGTTCTTC. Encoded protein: CASSYTSSPYNEQFF.

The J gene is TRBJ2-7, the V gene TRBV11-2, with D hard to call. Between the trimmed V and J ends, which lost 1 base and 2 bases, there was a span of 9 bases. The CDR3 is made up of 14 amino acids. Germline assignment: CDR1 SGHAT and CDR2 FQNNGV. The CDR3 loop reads CASSLALQPYEQYF. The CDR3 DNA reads TGTGCCAGCAGCTTAGCGCTACAGCCCTACGAGCAGTACTTC.

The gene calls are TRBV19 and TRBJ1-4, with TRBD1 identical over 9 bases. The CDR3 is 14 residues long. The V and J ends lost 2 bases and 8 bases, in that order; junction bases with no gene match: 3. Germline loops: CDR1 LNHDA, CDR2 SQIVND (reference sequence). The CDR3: CASSISGTGEKLFF. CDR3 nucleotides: TGTGCCAGTAGTATATCCGGGACAGGGGAAAAACTGTTTTTT. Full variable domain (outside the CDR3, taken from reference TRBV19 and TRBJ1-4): DGGITQSPKYLFRKEGQNVTLSCEQNLNHDAMYWYRQDPGQGLRLIYYSQIVNDFQKGDIAEGYSVSREKKESFPLTVTSAQKNPTAFYLCASSISGTGEKLFFGSGTQLSVL.

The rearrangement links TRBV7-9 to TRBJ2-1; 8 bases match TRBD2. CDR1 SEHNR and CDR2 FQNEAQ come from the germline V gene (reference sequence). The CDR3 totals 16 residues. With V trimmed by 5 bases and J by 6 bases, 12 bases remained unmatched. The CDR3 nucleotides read TGTGCCAGCAGCGCTATTACGGGACTAGTTTCCAATGAGCAGTTCTTC. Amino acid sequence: CASSAITGLVSNEQFF.

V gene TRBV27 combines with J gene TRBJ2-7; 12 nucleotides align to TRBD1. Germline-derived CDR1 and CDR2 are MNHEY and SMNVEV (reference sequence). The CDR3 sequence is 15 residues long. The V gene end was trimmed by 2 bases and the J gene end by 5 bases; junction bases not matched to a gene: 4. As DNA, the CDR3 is TGTGCCAGCAGTTTAGGGACAGGGGGCGTCGACGAGCAGTACTTC. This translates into CASSLGTGGVDEQYF.

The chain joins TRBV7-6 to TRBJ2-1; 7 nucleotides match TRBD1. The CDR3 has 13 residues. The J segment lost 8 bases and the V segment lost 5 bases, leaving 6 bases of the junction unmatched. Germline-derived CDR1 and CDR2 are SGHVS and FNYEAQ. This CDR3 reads CASSLDRDHEQFF. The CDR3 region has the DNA TGTGCCAGCAGCCTCGACAGGGACCATGAGCAGTTCTTC.

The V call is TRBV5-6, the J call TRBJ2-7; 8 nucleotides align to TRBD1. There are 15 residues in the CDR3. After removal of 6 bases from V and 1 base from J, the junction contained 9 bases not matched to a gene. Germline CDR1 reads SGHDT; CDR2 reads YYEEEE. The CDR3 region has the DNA TGTGCCAGCATCAATATTGGACAGGGATCCTACGAGCAGTACTTC. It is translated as CASINIGQGSYEQYF.

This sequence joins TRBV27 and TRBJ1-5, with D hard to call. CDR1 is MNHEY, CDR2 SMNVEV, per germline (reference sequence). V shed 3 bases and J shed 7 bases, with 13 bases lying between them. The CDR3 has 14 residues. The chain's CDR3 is CASSFGSPRQPQHF. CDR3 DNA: TGTGCCAGCAGTTTTGGGAGTCCGAGGCAGCCCCAGCATTTT.

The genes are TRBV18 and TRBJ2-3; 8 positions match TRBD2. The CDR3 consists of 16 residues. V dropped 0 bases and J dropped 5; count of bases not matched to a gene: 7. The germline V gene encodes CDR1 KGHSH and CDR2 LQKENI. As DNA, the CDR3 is TGTGCCAGCTCACCACCGCCAGCGGGAGTCGGAGATACGCAGTATTTT. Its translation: CASSPPPAGVGDTQYF.

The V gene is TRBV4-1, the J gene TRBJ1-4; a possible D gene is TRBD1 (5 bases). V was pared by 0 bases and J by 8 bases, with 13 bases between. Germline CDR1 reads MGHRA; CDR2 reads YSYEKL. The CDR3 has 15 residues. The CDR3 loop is CASSQEPGGPEKLFF. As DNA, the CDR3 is TGCGCCAGCAGCCAAGAGCCCGGGGGTCCCGAAAAACTGTTTTTT.